A single sample gave rise to the 15 T cell receptor beta chains below, sequenced in a study of T cells after yellow fever vaccination. From the 5' RACE reads, TCRdb called clonotypes with MiXCR, one entry per CDR3 protein. The sample yields about 150,000 distinct CDR3 sequences, approximately 6.2% seen once. The sample was CD4+ T cells sorted from PBMCs, taken on the day of the first yellow fever vaccination. The source is a man aged 18 to 29 who received the YFV17D yellow fever vaccine.

This clonotype was observed many times. The chain couples TRBV7-6 to TRBJ2-5; weak D call: TRBD1 (5 bases). The CDR3 extends over 12 amino acids. The germline V gene encodes CDR1 SGHVS and CDR2 FNYEAQ. The V end was cut by 2 bases, the J end by 4 bases, with 5 bases between. Here the CDR3 reads CASSLQGETQYF. DNA for the CDR3: TGTGCCAGCAGCTTACAGGGAGAGACCCAGTACTTC.

This clonotype has a count of ten or more. The chain carries TRBV25-1 and TRBJ2-7; TRBD1 matches 7 bases. V lost 1 base to trimming and J lost 0 bases; unmatched junction nucleotides: 6. The CDR3 has 16 residues. Germline V gene data show CDR1 as MGHDK and CDR2 as SYGVNS. CDR3 coding DNA: TGTGCCAGCAGTGAATCGGGCAGGGGGTACTCCTACGAGCAGTACTTC. This encodes CASSESGRGYSYEQYF.

This clonotype has ten or more counts. V gene TRBV20-1 combines with J gene TRBJ1-5; TRBD1 might be the D (5 bases). Germline CDR1 reads DFQATT; CDR2 reads SNEGSKA (reference sequence). V lost 2 bases to trimming and J lost 7 bases, with 9 bases between them. The CDR3 has 12 amino acids. CDR3 loop: CSARRGEQPQHF. CDR3 DNA: TGCAGTGCTAGACGGGGGGAACAGCCCCAGCATTTT.

This clonotype was counted many times. CDR3 sequence (DNA): TGTGCCAGCAGCCAAGTTAGGGGGGAGCTGTTTTTT. Its protein product is CASSQVRGELFF. The genes are TRBV3-1 and TRBJ2-2, with unresolved D. Germline V gene lookup returns CDR1 LGHDT and CDR2 YNNKEL (reference sequence). Trimming removed 1 base at V and 8 bases at J, with 5 bases between. CDR3 length: 12 amino acids.

The rearrangement uses TRBV6-1 and TRBJ2-6, with 8 bases aligning to TRBD1. The CDR3 has 14 residues. Germline CDR1 MNHNS, CDR2 SASEGT. V trimming: 7 bases; J trimming: 2 bases; junction bases outside the gene matches: 1. CDR3 sequence reads: CASTRGPGANVLTF. CDR3 DNA: TGTGCCAGCACCAGGGGGCCTGGGGCCAACGTCCTGACTTTC.

This clonotype was observed many times. J is TRBJ2-5 and V is TRBV29-1; possible D gene TRBD2, 7 bases. Germline V lookup: CDR1 SQVTM, CDR2 ANQGSEA. V was pared by 6 bases and J by 5 bases, with 16 bases between. The CDR3 spans 13 residues. CDR3 protein: CSVGGAGWETQYF. DNA of the CDR3: TGCAGCGTGGGGGGGGCAGGTTGGGAGACCCAGTACTTC.

The sample holds many counts of this clonotype. The chain joins TRBV7-8 to TRBJ2-7; maybe TRBD2 (6 bases). CDR1 and CDR2 (germline): SGHVS, FQNEAQ. The CDR3 spans 13 residues. Trimming cost V 8 bases and J 7 bases, with 18 bases left between them. CDR3 region: CASGSGPLNEQYV. The DNA for the CDR3 is TGTGCCAGCGGGAGCGGGCCTCTAAATGAGCAGTACGTC.

This clonotype was found many times. The rearrangement joins TRBV29-1 to TRBJ2-6, with D uncertain. Germline V gene lookup returns CDR1 SQVTM and CDR2 ANQGSEA. This CDR3 has 13 amino acids. CDR3 protein: CRPCASGANVLTF. CDR3 DNA sequence: TGCAGACCCTGCGCCTCTGGGGCCAACGTCCTGACTTTC.

This clonotype was counted only a few times. The chain has TRBV20-1 and TRBJ2-5; 7 positions match TRBD1. This CDR3 has 12 amino acids. The trim removed 7 bases at V and 5 bases at J, leaving 7 bases unmatched. CDR1 is DFQATT, CDR2 SNEGSKA, per germline (reference sequence). In DNA, the CDR3 is TGCAGTGTTCAGACAGGGTTGGAGACCCAGTACTTC. Protein: CSVQTGLETQYF.

The chain links TRBV7-9 to TRBJ2-7; 7 bases map to TRBD2. Trimming at V came to 1 base and at J to 3 bases, leaving 6 bases not matched to a gene. The CDR3 spans 15 residues. Germline assignment: CDR1 SEHNR and CDR2 FQNEAQ (reference sequence). CDR3 coding DNA: TGTGCCAGCAGCTTAGAGCGGGGCTTAGGCTACGAGCAGTACTTC. It is translated as CASSLERGLGYEQYF. Supplemented by reference TRBV7-9 and TRBJ2-7, the full variable domain reads DTGVSQNPRHKITKRGQNVTFRCDPISEHNRLYWYRQTLGQGPEFLTYFQNEAQLEKSRLLSDRFSAERPKGSFSTLEIQRTEQGDSAMYLCASSLERGLGYEQYFGPGTRLTVT.

This clonotype was counted many times. This chain joins TRBV5-6 and TRBJ2-3; no definite D call. The CDR3 runs 13 residues. Trimming removed 0 bases from V and 5 bases from J, with 7 bases in between. CDR1 SGHDT and CDR2 YYEEEE come from the germline V gene. For the CDR3, the DNA is TGTGCCAGCAGCTTGGGGCAGATAGATACGCAGTATTTT. It yields the protein CASSLGQIDTQYF.

This clonotype was observed many times. The rearrangement links TRBV11-2 to TRBJ2-5, with 7 bases identical to TRBD2. Germline V lookup: CDR1 SGHAT, CDR2 FQNNGV. The CDR3 contains 18 residues. V lost 5 bases to trimming and J lost 2 bases; unmatched junction nucleotides: 17. The CDR3 region is CASSRGEADSRVQETQYF. The CDR3 DNA reads TGTGCCAGCAGCCGGGGGGAAGCCGACAGCAGAGTACAAGAGACCCAGTACTTC.

This clonotype was seen only a few times. The chain combines TRBV15 with TRBJ1-5; 7 nucleotides match TRBD1. V was pared by 11 bases and J by 3 bases, with 7 bases of the junction left unmatched. Germline V gene data show CDR1 as LNHNV and CDR2 as YYDKDF (reference sequence). This CDR3 is built from 13 residues. CDR3 bases: TGTGCCGGGGCACAGGGGCCCAATCAGCCCCAGCATTTT. Its translation: CAGAQGPNQPQHF.

The rearrangement uses TRBV7-2 and TRBJ1-6; no clear D. V was trimmed by 6 bases and J by 3 bases, leaving 12 bases between them. The CDR3 has 15 residues. CDR1 SGHTA and CDR2 FQGNSA come from the germline V gene. The CDR3 region is CASSLFPGYNSPLHF. In DNA form, the CDR3 reads TGTGCCAGCAGTCTATTTCCGGGCTATAATTCACCCCTCCACTTT.

CDR3 in DNA: TGTGCCAGCAGCCGGCAAGACGGTACCTACGAGCAGTACTTC. Translated: CASSRQDGTYEQYF. The V call is TRBV14, the J call TRBJ2-7; D is undetermined. Germline CDR1 and CDR2: SGHDN and FVKESK. The ends were cut back, 4 bases at V and 2 bases at J, with 12 bases in the middle. The CDR3 is 14 residues long.